The 22 T cell receptor beta chains below come from one sample, sequenced in a study of blood T cell repertoires in COVID-19. The assay was immunoSEQ multiplex PCR, and TCRdb's table has in-frame clones only and misses some. The table has about 380,000 clones, around nine tenths seen once. Sequencing was carried out using PBMCs or T cells enriched from blood (not recorded which). These receptors all stem from a woman aged 18-35 years who had recovered from COVID-19.

The chain is built from TRBV4-2 and TRBJ1-3; no reliable D call. CDR3 length equals 17 residues. Per germline, CDR1 LGHNA and CDR2 YNFKEQ. The V gene lost 2 bases and the J gene lost 0 bases, with 14 bases spanning the gap. CDR3 loop: CASSQSGFYRSGNTIYF. In DNA, the CDR3 is TGTGCCAGCAGCCAAAGCGGGTTTTACCGCTCTGGAAACACCATATATTTT.

The chain uses TRBV5-5 and TRBJ2-1; 13 nucleotides align to TRBD2. Germline V gene data show CDR1 as SGHKS and CDR2 as YYEKEE (reference sequence). Losses at the gene ends were 1 base for V and 2 bases for J; bases not matched to a gene: 6. The CDR3 consists of 18 residues. The DNA of the CDR3 is TGTGCCAGCAGCTTGTGGGGACTAGCGGGGTCCACCTACAATGAGCAGTTCTTC. Translation: CASSLWGLAGSTYNEQFF. Drawing the rest from reference TRBV5-5 and TRBJ2-1, the complete variable domain is DAGVTQSPTHLIKTRGQQVTLRCSPISGHKSVSWYQQVLGQGPQFIFQYYEKEERGRGNFPDRFSARQFPNYSSELNVNALLLGDSALYLCASSLWGLAGSTYNEQFFGPGTRLTVL.

The rearrangement links TRBV5-1 to TRBJ2-5; TRBD1 matches at 10 bases. Losses at the gene ends were 0 bases for V and 4 bases for J; bases not matched to a gene: 3. Per the germline V gene, CDR1 is SGHRS and CDR2 is YFSETQ. The CDR3 consists of 15 residues. The chain's CDR3 is CASSLVTGGLETQYF. CDR3 DNA: TGCGCCAGCAGCTTGGTGACAGGGGGCCTAGAGACCCAGTACTTC.

This clone was seen once. The chain is built from TRBV2 and TRBJ2-2, with D possibly being TRBD2 (5 bases). The CDR3 has 14 residues. Trimming stripped 5 bases from V and 5 bases from J, with 12 bases between. The germline CDR1 and CDR2 sequences are SNHLY and FYNNEI. In DNA form, the CDR3 reads TGTGCCAGCAGTTTAATAGGAGGTACCGGGGAGCTGTTTTTT. Residues: CASSLIGGTGELFF.

V is TRBV28 and J is TRBJ2-7; the D gene is possibly TRBD2 (7 bases). Germline CDR1 reads MDHEN; CDR2 reads SYDVKM. With 3 bases removed from V and 5 bases from J, the gap between germline ends came to 23 bases. This CDR3 spans 17 amino acids. The CDR3, as DNA: TGTGCCAGCAGTTTGGGAGGGGGTATTCCTCCATCGGACGAGCAGTACTTC. This translates into CASSLGGGIPPSDEQYF. The full variable domain, completed using reference TRBV28 and TRBJ2-7, is DVKVTQSSRYLVKRTGEKVFLECVQDMDHENMFWYRQDPGLGLRLIYFSYDVKMKEKGDIPEGYSVSREKKERFSLILESASTNQTSMYLCASSLGGGIPPSDEQYFGPGTRLTVT.

The rearrangement links TRBV3-1 (or the pseudogene TRBV3-2) to TRBJ1-2; the D gene is possibly TRBD1 (5 bases). Germline V gene data show CDR1 as LGHDT and CDR2 as YNNKEL (reference sequence). V gave up 3 bases and J gave up 3 bases, with 11 bases separating them. The CDR3 runs 14 residues. The CDR3: CASSHRRDYYGYTF. Here the CDR3 DNA reads TGTGCCAGCAGCCACCGCAGGGATTACTATGGCTACACCTTC.

V gene TRBV30 combines with J gene TRBJ2-7; D ambiguous. The CDR3 has 14 residues. Trimming shortened V by 0 bases and J by 2 bases, and 11 bases separated the two germline ends. Germline V CDR1 and CDR2: GTSNPN, SVGIG (reference sequence). This CDR3 is CAWSVQSGPYEQYF. CDR3 in DNA: TGTGCCTGGAGTGTACAATCTGGTCCCTACGAGCAGTACTTC. The full variable domain, completed using reference TRBV30 and TRBJ2-7, is SQTIHQWPATLVQPVGSPLSLECTVEGTSNPNLYWYRQAAGRGLQLLFYSVGIGQISSEVPQNLSASRPQDRQFILSSKKLLLSDSGFYLCAWSVQSGPYEQYFGPGTRLTVT.

The rearrangement joins TRBV5-4 to TRBJ1-2; TRBD1 aligns across 9 bases. With 2 bases clipped from V and 7 bases from J, the junction kept 9 bases outside the gene matches. CDR1 and CDR2 from the germline V gene are SGHNT and YYREEE (reference sequence). This CDR3 region has 15 residues. The CDR3 DNA reads TGTGCCAGCAGCTTAGAAACAGGGGGCGGAGGTGGCTACACCTTC. This gives the protein CASSLETGGGGGYTF.

This chain joins TRBV5-1 and TRBJ2-5; 12 bases match TRBD2. The trim removed 3 bases at V and 4 bases at J, leaving 10 bases unmatched. Germline V lookup: CDR1 SGHRS, CDR2 YFSETQ. CDR3 length: 17 amino acids. DNA for the CDR3: TGCGCCAGCAGCTCGACTGGACTAGCGGGGAGGGCAGAGACCCAGTACTTC. This codes for CASSSTGLAGRAETQYF.

In the case of this clone: Other DNA sequences in this specimen translate into the identical CDR3. J is TRBJ2-7 and V is TRBV7-9, with D possibly TRBD2 on 5 matching bases. Germline values: CDR1 SEHNR, CDR2 FQNEAQ (reference sequence). The CDR3 spans 16 residues. Trimming removed 1 base from V and 0 bases from J, with 13 bases in between. The CDR3 spells CASSLGLAGDSYEQYF. As DNA, the CDR3 is TGTGCCAGCAGCTTAGGCCTAGCAGGAGACTCCTACGAGCAGTACTTC.

V is TRBV6-5 and J is TRBJ1-2, with 9 bases fitting TRBD1. V was clipped by 6 bases and J by 4 bases; unmatched bases: 6. The CDR3 runs to 14 residues. Germline V gives CDR1 MNHEY, CDR2 SVGAGI. The CDR3 DNA is TGTGCCAGCAGACGGGACAGGGAGAGCTATGGCTACACCTTC. It is translated as CASRRDRESYGYTF.

CDR3 nucleotides: TGTGCCAGTAGTAACGACAGGGGCGGTCAGCCCCAGCATTTT. Its translation: CASSNDRGGQPQHF. J is TRBJ1-5 and V is TRBV19; 8 positions match TRBD1. This CDR3 spans 14 amino acids. Germline trimming cut 4 bases from V and 6 bases from J; bases unmatched to any gene: 5. From germline, CDR1 is LNHDA and CDR2 SQIVND (reference sequence).

This rearrangement joins TRBV6-2 or TRBV6-3 to TRBJ1-1; the match to TRBD1 covers 7 bases. Unmatched junction bases numbered 5, after V lost 1 base and J lost 0 bases. Germline V gene data show CDR1 as MNHEY and CDR2 as SVGEGT. The CDR3 is 16 residues long. This CDR3 reads CASSYFPTGMNTEAFF. In nucleotides, the CDR3 is TGTGCCAGCAGTTACTTCCCGACAGGGATGAACACTGAAGCTTTCTTT.

This chain connects TRBV5-1 to TRBJ1-1, with no clear D. Germline CDR1 SGHRS, CDR2 YFSETQ. The germline V and J ends were trimmed by 4 bases and 5 bases, with 15 bases remaining between them. This CDR3 has 14 residues. The CDR3 sequence: CASSANPGETEAFF. DNA for the CDR3: TGCGCCAGCAGCGCAAACCCGGGTGAGACTGAAGCTTTCTTT.

The V and J genes are TRBV11-2 and TRBJ1-4; perhaps TRBD1 as D (5 bases). Trimming removed 0 bases at V and 8 bases at J, with 13 bases between. Germline V CDR1 and CDR2: SGHAT, FQNNGV. The CDR3 has 15 residues. The CDR3 reads CASSLDYGGGEKLFF. In DNA form, the CDR3 reads TGTGCCAGCAGCTTAGATTACGGGGGAGGGGAAAAACTGTTTTTT.

J is TRBJ2-7 and V is TRBV19, with TRBD2 matching 7 bases. This CDR3 contains 15 residues. In germline, CDR1 is LNHDA, CDR2 SQIVND (reference sequence). V was pared by 5 bases and J by 6 bases, with 13 bases of the junction left unmatched. CDR3 nucleotide sequence: TGTGCCAGTAGTCCCATGGGGGGGATCGACAGCGAGCAGTACTTC. Translated: CASSPMGGIDSEQYF.

A note on this clone: Its ends do not fully match the called genes, so a read error is possible. The CDR3 here is CASGERSGNTIYF. For the CDR3, the DNA is TGTGCCAGCGGTGAGCGCTCTGGAAACACCATATATTTT. This chain connects TRBV25-1 to TRBJ1-3; D unclear. Germline V gene lookup returns CDR1 MGHDK and CDR2 SYGVNS. The CDR3 has 13 residues.

The chain recombines TRBV7-9 with TRBJ2-7, with 7 bases identical to TRBD1. CDR3 length: 13 residues. Germline V gene sequence: CDR1 SEHNR, CDR2 FQNEAQ (reference sequence). Germline trimming cut 4 bases from V and 3 bases from J; bases unmatched to any gene: 3. The CDR3, as DNA: TGTGCCAGCAGCTCGGACAGGCGCTACGAGCAGTACTTC. This encodes CASSSDRRYEQYF.

The rearrangement joins TRBV7-9 to TRBJ2-1; 11 nucleotides align to TRBD2. With 5 bases clipped from V and 4 bases from J, the junction kept 7 bases outside the gene matches. CDR1 is SEHNR and CDR2 is FQNEAQ in the germline V gene (reference sequence). This CDR3 region has 16 residues. DNA of the CDR3: TGTGCCAGCAGCCGAACCGGGACTAGCGGTTACAATGAGCAGTTCTTC. It specifies CASSRTGTSGYNEQFF. Full variable domain (remainder filled in from reference TRBV7-9 and TRBJ2-1): DTGVSQNPRHKITKRGQNVTFRCDPISEHNRLYWYRQTLGQGPEFLTYFQNEAQLEKSRLLSDRFSAERPKGSFSTLEIQRTEQGDSAMYLCASSRTGTSGYNEQFFGPGTRLTVL.

The chain recombines TRBV12-3 or TRBV12-4 with TRBJ1-5; D is undetermined. This CDR3 is 11 amino acids long. V lost 6 bases and J lost 5, with 5 bases in between. This CDR3 reads CASSYDQPQHF. The CDR3 nucleotides are TGTGCCAGCAGCTATGATCAGCCCCAGCATTTT.

For this clone: At one end the junction does not follow the germline gene, possibly because of a read error. V usage is TRBV7-3 and J usage is TRBJ1-2; D is possibly TRBD1 (6 bases). CDR1 is SGHTA and CDR2 is FQGTGA in the germline V gene. CDR3 size: 13 residues. The CDR3 spells CASSLSSRGQTAF. The DNA for the CDR3 is TGTGCCAGCAGCTTATCATCCAGGGGCCAAACGGCCTTC.

This rearrangement joins TRBV19 to TRBJ1-1, with 9 nucleotides matching TRBD1. In germline, CDR1 is LNHDA, CDR2 SQIVND (reference sequence). The J segment lost 2 bases and the V segment lost 6 bases, leaving 4 bases of the junction unmatched. There are 14 residues in the CDR3. This CDR3 reads CASRLQGANTEAFF. CDR3 bases: TGTGCCAGTAGATTACAGGGGGCAAACACTGAAGCTTTCTTT.